The 24 T cell receptor beta chains below all came from one sample that was sequenced in a study of OX40 agonist ivuxolimab in advanced cancers. Produced via immunoSEQ multiplex PCR; TCRdb's table is partial and in-frame only. Here the sample spans some 40,000 clones, approximately 83% being singletons. This sample comprised CD4+ or CD8+ T cells sorted from blood, obtained in a trial of the OX40 agonist ivuxolimab. The receptors originated from an adult with an advanced solid tumor such as melanoma, head and neck, liver or kidney cancer.

This clone occurred once. The V call is TRBV15, the J call TRBJ1-4, with 7 bases lining up with TRBD1. Germline CDR1 LNHNV, CDR2 YYDKDF (reference sequence). The CDR3 is 15 residues long. The junction had 9 bases not matched to a gene; V was cut back by 5 bases and J by 6 bases. The CDR3 reads CATSAQGRGDEKLFF. DNA of the CDR3: TGTGCCACCAGCGCACAGGGGCGGGGGGATGAAAAACTGTTTTTT. The complete variable domain, with remaining parts taken from reference TRBV15 and TRBJ1-4, reads DAMVIQNPRYQVTQFGKPVTLSCSQTLNHNVMYWYQQKSSQAPKLLFHYYDKDFNNEADTPDNFQSRRPNTSFCFLDIRSPGLGDTAMYLCATSAQGRGDEKLFFGSGTQLSVL.

This clone was observed a few times. CDR3 coding DNA: TGCGCCAGCAGCCCTGGACGGGGACTCCAAGAGACCCAGTACTTC. Protein sequence: CASSPGRGLQETQYF. This rearrangement joins TRBV5-1 to TRBJ2-5, with D maybe TRBD2 (6 bases). CDR3 length: 15 amino acids. Germline loops: CDR1 SGHRS, CDR2 YFSETQ. The V and J ends lost 4 bases and 1 base respectively, with 14 bases between them.

The V call is TRBV5-5, the J call TRBJ1-1; the D is unclear. Trimming cost V 3 bases and J 1 base, with 13 bases left between them. From germline, CDR1 is SGHKS and CDR2 YYEKEE (reference sequence). This CDR3 region has 15 residues. CDR3 amino acids: CASSWETGPNTEAFF. CDR3 sequence (DNA): TGTGCCAGCAGCTGGGAGACGGGCCCGAACACTGAAGCTTTCTTT.

The chain employs TRBV30 and TRBJ2-7, with D perhaps matching TRBD2 (7 bases). The CDR3 contains 14 residues. V was cut by 8 bases and J by 5 bases, with 22 bases left in between. CDR1 GTSNPN and CDR2 SVGIG come from the germline V gene (reference sequence). CDR3 coding DNA: TGTGCCCCGAGGGGGGAGGGACGGCACCACGAGCAGTACTTC. Its protein is CAPRGEGRHHEQYF.

DNA of the CDR3: TGTGCCAGCAGACCCAGCGGAGGGGTAAACAATGAGCAGTTCTTC. The encoded protein is CASRPSGGVNNEQFF. The V gene is TRBV2, the J gene TRBJ2-1, with TRBD2 as a possible D gene (6 bases). V was pared by 6 bases and J by 5 bases, with 17 bases between. Germline CDR1 is SNHLY and CDR2 is FYNNEI. The CDR3 is 15 amino acids. The full variable domain, its missing parts supplied by reference TRBV2 and TRBJ2-1, is EPEVTQTPSHQVTQMGQEVILRCVPISNHLYFYWYRQILGQKVEFLVSFYNNEISEKSEIFDDQFSVERPDGSNFTLKIRSTKLEDSAMYFCASRPSGGVNNEQFFGPGTRLTVL.

The J gene is TRBJ1-1, the V gene TRBV6-1, with D maybe TRBD1 (5 bases). Germline lookup yields CDR1 MNHNS and CDR2 SASEGT. The CDR3 runs 14 residues. The V end was cut by 5 bases, the J end by 5 bases, with 15 bases between. The CDR3 region has the DNA TGTGCCAGCAGTCTGGACCAGGGACTGACTGAAGCTTTCTTT. Amino acids: CASSLDQGLTEAFF.

This rearrangement joins TRBV19 to TRBJ2-1, with TRBD2 identical over 7 bases. The CDR3 is 15 residues long. Germline V gene data show CDR1 as LNHDA and CDR2 as SQIVND (reference sequence). The trim removed 6 bases at V and 0 bases at J, leaving 5 bases unmatched. The CDR3 nucleotides are TGTGCCAGTAGGCCTAGCGGAAGCTCCTACAATGAGCAGTTCTTC. Translation gives CASRPSGSSYNEQFF.

In this sample, this clone turned up once. The J gene is TRBJ2-7, the V gene TRBV7-6; D may be TRBD1 or TRBD2 (5 bases each). The CDR3 consists of 12 residues. Germline CDR1 reads SGHVS; CDR2 reads FNYEAQ. V was clipped by 1 base and J by 6 bases, with 7 bases between them. The CDR3 DNA sequence: TGTGCCAGCAGCTTAGGAGGGACCGAGCAGTACTTC. Protein product: CASSLGGTEQYF.

The rearrangement joins TRBV6-1 to TRBJ2-3; 9 bases align to TRBD1. V shed 1 base and J 0 bases; nucleotides not matched to a gene: 5. This CDR3 is 17 amino acids long. Germline CDR1 MNHNS, CDR2 SASEGT. This CDR3 reads CASSEDWTGASTDTQYF. The DNA of the CDR3 is TGTGCCAGCAGTGAAGATTGGACAGGGGCTAGCACAGATACGCAGTATTTT.

The chain has TRBV5-1 and TRBJ2-5; the D call may be TRBD1 or TRBD2 (7 bases each). Per germline, CDR1 SGHRS and CDR2 YFSETQ. Trimming took off 4 bases at V and 1 base at J, with 11 bases between the two ends. The CDR3 is made up of 14 amino acids. DNA of the CDR3: TGCGCCAGCAGCCGGGGGGACAGCCAAGAGACCCAGTACTTC. It is translated as CASSRGDSQETQYF.

The rearrangement joins TRBV11-1 to TRBJ2-3; TRBD2 aligns across 12 bases. Germline V gene data show CDR1 as SGHAT and CDR2 as FQDESV (reference sequence). After removal of 4 bases from V and 5 bases from J, the junction contained 7 bases not matched to a gene. This CDR3 region has 16 residues. DNA of the CDR3: TGTGCCAGCAGCTCCGGGACTAGCGGGTATAGAGATACGCAGTATTTT. The encoded protein is CASSSGTSGYRDTQYF.

CDR3 DNA: TGTGCCAGCAGCAAAGAAGATTTCCAGTTCTTC. It encodes CASSKEDFQFF. The chain couples TRBV21-1 to TRBJ2-1. TRBV21-1 is listed as a pseudogene. This CDR3 has 11 residues.

This chain joins TRBV28 and TRBJ1-1; D might be TRBD1 (5 bases). The CDR3 has 13 amino acids. The germline V and J ends were trimmed by 5 bases and 0 bases, with 7 bases remaining between them. Germline CDR1 reads MDHEN; CDR2 reads SYDVKM. The CDR3 DNA follows: TGTGCCAGCAGTGGGACCATGAACACTGAAGCTTTCTTT. The encoded protein is CASSGTMNTEAFF.

The rearrangement joins TRBV7-9 to TRBJ2-7, with a weak D call TRBD1 (6 bases). The CDR3 has 15 residues. Germline CDR1 reads SEHNR; CDR2 reads FQNEAQ (reference sequence). Trimming left V 5 bases short and J 2 bases short, with 16 bases between. The CDR3 loop reads CASSPSRAGAYEQYF. DNA of the CDR3: TGTGCCAGCAGCCCCTCAAGGGCAGGGGCCTACGAGCAGTACTTC.

This chain links TRBV5-6 with TRBJ2-3; weak D call: TRBD1 (6 bases). V shed 0 bases and J shed 1 base, with 12 bases lying between them. CDR1 is SGHDT, CDR2 YYEEEE, per germline. The CDR3 contains 16 residues. CDR3 residues: CASSLALPGGTDTQYF. CDR3 bases: TGTGCCAGCAGCTTGGCTCTTCCAGGGGGCACAGATACGCAGTATTTT. Combining the CDR3 with reference TRBV5-6 and TRBJ2-3 gives the whole variable domain DAGVTQSPTHLIKTRGQQVTLRCSPKSGHDTVSWYQQALGQGPQFIFQYYEEEERQRGNFPDRFSGHQFPNYSSELNVNALLLGDSALYLCASSLALPGGTDTQYFGPGTRLTVL.

The rearrangement uses TRBV5-4 and TRBJ2-5; D is undetermined. V shed 4 bases and J shed 4 bases, with 8 bases lying between them. The CDR3 has 12 residues. Germline V CDR1 and CDR2: SGHNT, YYREEE (reference sequence). In nucleotides, the CDR3 is TGTGCCAGCAGCCGTGGTGGAGAGACCCAGTACTTC. It specifies CASSRGGETQYF.

J is TRBJ2-2 and V is TRBV29-1, with TRBD2 matching over 11 bases. The CDR3 covers 17 residues. Germline V gene data show CDR1 as SQVTM and CDR2 as ANQGSEA. The junction had 7 bases not matched to a gene; V was cut back by 0 bases and J by 4 bases. The CDR3, as DNA: TGCAGCGTTGAAGATCCTAGCGGGAGGTCGGTCACCGGGGAGCTGTTTTTT. It yields the protein CSVEDPSGRSVTGELFF.

The chain uses TRBV30 and TRBJ2-1, with a tentative D call TRBD2 (6 bases). The V end was cut by 2 bases, the J end by 4 bases, with 12 bases between. This CDR3 has 14 amino acids. CDR1 and CDR2 (germline): GTSNPN, SVGIG (reference sequence). In DNA form, the CDR3 reads TGTGCCTGGAGTAATGACCGGGGGTACAATGAGCAGTTCTTC. Translated, it gives CAWSNDRGYNEQFF.

The chain carries TRBV7-9 and TRBJ2-1; D is perhaps TRBD1 (6 bases). The V end was cut by 8 bases, the J end by 7 bases, with 12 bases between. The CDR3 has 12 residues. Germline assignment: CDR1 SEHNR and CDR2 FQNEAQ (reference sequence). The CDR3 DNA is TGTGCCAGCGACACAGGGTTGAATGAGCAGTTCTTC. Residues: CASDTGLNEQFF.

The V gene is TRBV4-1, the J gene TRBJ2-7; D is undetermined. This CDR3 region has 11 residues. Trimming stripped 2 bases from V and 5 bases from J, with 4 bases between. The germline V gene has CDR1 MGHRA and CDR2 YSYEKL. CDR3 bases: TGCGCCAGCAGCCAACACGACGAGCAGTACTTC. Residues: CASSQHDEQYF.

The chain couples TRBV9 to TRBJ1-1; 7 positions agree with TRBD1. The ends lost 1 base at V and 7 bases at J; junction bases unmatched: 16. The CDR3 runs to 17 residues. In germline, CDR1 is SGDLS, CDR2 YYNGEE. Here the CDR3 reads CASSVWTGAGSSVEAFF. The CDR3 bases are TGTGCCAGCAGCGTATGGACAGGCGCTGGGTCATCGGTTGAAGCTTTCTTT.

The chain recombines TRBV4-3 with TRBJ2-5, with a possible D match to TRBD2 (6 bases). The germline V gene has CDR1 LGHNA and CDR2 YSLEER. The CDR3 length is 14 residues. With 0 bases removed from V and 3 bases from J, the gap between germline ends came to 8 bases. The DNA for the CDR3 is TGCGCCAGCAGCCAAGAACTAGCCGAAGAGACCCAGTACTTC. Its protein product is CASSQELAEETQYF.

This clone has just a few counts. The rearrangement uses TRBV6-1 and TRBJ2-2, with 8 positions matching TRBD1. The germline gives CDR1 MNHNS, CDR2 SASEGT. With V trimmed by 6 bases and J by 6 bases, 6 bases remained unmatched. CDR3 length: 14 residues. The CDR3 loop is CASRWTGRAGELFF. In nucleotides, the CDR3 is TGTGCCAGCAGATGGACAGGGCGGGCCGGGGAGCTGTTTTTT.

The chain uses TRBV30 and TRBJ1-1, with D unresolved. Germline loops: CDR1 GTSNPN, CDR2 SVGIG (reference sequence). V gave up 7 bases and J gave up 1 base, with 7 bases separating them. The CDR3 is 11 amino acids. The chain's CDR3 is CAFSENTEAFF. Written as DNA, the CDR3 is TGTGCCTTCTCGGAGAACACTGAAGCTTTCTTT.